This TCR beta chain was retrieved from a study of blood T cell repertoires in COVID-19 (TCRdb year 2020). For context, the study as a whole: Samples from collaborators originated in the United States, Italy and Spain and spanned both the acute and convalescent phases of COVID-19. Where available, HLA class I and class II types were taken from metadata supplied by the sample provider and were not determined by assay-based typing. The repertoires were made available in a free public database intended to serve as a resource for research on the immune response to SARS-CoV-2. Samples were obtained from the ongoing ImmuneRACE study (first 160 participants) and from some 1,200 subjects provided by 6 global collaborators. The sample metadata nearly always contained a de-identified subject ID, COVID-19 status, age in years and sex. Subjects who had been exposed to COVID-19, were actively infected with it, or had recovered from it provided the deeply sampled blood TCRbeta repertoires that made up the dataset. The prospective study material was composed of cDNA or gDNA derived from T cells, B-cell-depleted T cells, or PBMCs.

From a lookup of the germline V gene, CDR1 and CDR2 are SGHTS and YDEGEE. The CDR3 covers 15 residues, taking in both the cysteine and the phenylalanine. Only the CDR3 DNA stays, 45 bases, in frame from base 1. V sheds 2 bases and J sheds 6 bases, leaving 14 bases between their ends. As concerns this clone: Which antigen it targets is not known. No much larger clone exists at a distance of one base, and base qualities are not known.

The immunoSEQ Assay, a bias-controlled multiplex PCR, was used to amplify TCRbeta CDR3 regions from genomic DNA. The authors processed their data as follows. Nucleated cell counts per sample were estimated from amplification of reference gene primers within the assay. To quantify the absolute abundance of each unique TCRbeta CDR3 rearrangement, sequence reads were collapsed and filtered. For each sample, productive Simpson clonality was calculated as the square root of Simpson's diversity index over productive rearrangements. Drawn from immuneACCESS, this table holds only the in-frame rearrangements with V and J called that TCRdb kept. Clones are partly lost; checked studies trace under half to an unresolved V gene and leave the rest unexplained. D and trimming come from the DNA, and the V and J calls and clone size come from that table. The sample table contains approximately 440,000 clones; only one count was recorded for roughly 87% of them. 0.6% to 0.7% of the sample belongs to the ten largest clones.

Points the paper makes about the study in general: Clinical and demographic metadata were provided uncurated, with the amount varying by source and participant.

In the prospective study, participants were roughly 18 to 95 years old, resided in fewer than 25 geographic areas of the United States, and were enrolled through a virtual design. To assign participants to cohorts, the prospective study relied on clinical history that participants themselves reported in a screening survey and a study questionnaire. Recovered participants in ImmuneRACE Cohort 3 were defined as having two consecutive negative NP/OP PCR tests, clearance from a healthcare professional, or resolution of symptoms. Each participant in the prospective study had whole blood, serum and a nasopharyngeal or oropharyngeal swab collected by mobile phlebotomists. Additional blood draws and questionnaires over an approximately two-month period could optionally be provided by prospective study participants. Prospective study blood samples were shipped either frozen or at room temperature before DNA extraction.

Sequencing input: PBMCs or T cells enriched from blood (not recorded which). The receptor was isolated from a man aged 18 to 30 who had recovered from COVID-19. The chain uses TRBV5-8 and TRBJ1-4, with a tentative D gene TRBD1 over 6 matching bases. The DNA reads TGTGCCAGCAGCTTTTTTACAGGGTGGGATGAAAAACTGTTTTTT. This translates into CASSFFTGWDEKLFF.